This T cell receptor (beta chain) was observed in a study of cytomegalovirus exposure and HLA in healthy donors. Study results and caveats: On later analysis, the bulk of CMV-associated TCR beta chains appeared to be HLA-restricted. With later analysis, a missense DCLRE1C variant became linked to TCR beta V- and J-gene trimming. Most TCR sequences showed up rarely, but some public TCRs showed up in many donors. According to an earlier analysis, most TCR beta V segments yielded productive rearrangements about 87% or about 30% of the time.

Both 60 Vbeta primers and 13 Jbeta primers went into the PCR. The assay was immunoSEQ multiplex PCR, and TCRdb's table has in-frame clones only and misses some. The data show some 110,000 clones, more than 65% seen once. The V end lost 1 base, the J end lost 8 bases, and 15 bases lay between the germline ends. Looked up from germline, CDR1 is SGHNT and CDR2 is YENEEA. The CDR3 consists of 15 residues. In regard to this clone: The antigen is undetermined.

The sequencing sample was made of PBMCs. The TCR comes from a man aged 25 to 40 in good health and CMV-seronegative. The chain recombines TRBV11-3 with TRBJ2-1; D not resolved. DNA of the CDR3: TGTGCCAGCAGCTTAGGAGGTAGTAGCTTCTATGAGCAGTTCTTC. It codes for CASSLGGSSFYEQFF. Looking up the rest from reference TRBV11-3 and TRBJ2-1 gives the full variable domain: EAGVVQSPRYKIIEKKQPVAFWCNPISGHNTLYWYLQNLGQGPELLIRYENEEAVDDSQLPKDRFSAERLKGVDSTLKIQPAELGDSAVYLCASSLGGSSFYEQFFGPGTRLTVL.